This passage covers 14 T cell receptor beta chains from one sample sequenced in a study of blood T cells in healthy people across ages. A J-beta primer mix and a sample-barcoded 5' primer were used in a second PCR of roughly 7 to 12 cycles. TCRdb re-analysed the 5' RACE reads in MiXCR, keeping a single row per CDR3 protein. Among approximately 2,000,000 distinct CDR3 sequences listed, around 40% were seen once. Sequenced material: blood. The receptors stem from a human donor in good health.

This chain uses TRBV7-2 with TRBJ2-7; 10 bases fit TRBD1. This CDR3 region has 16 residues. J gave up 4 bases and V 4 bases, and 10 bases lay outside the gene matches. CDR1 is SGHTA, CDR2 FQGNSA, per germline. DNA for the CDR3: TGTGCCAGCAGCTCCACCCGACAGGGGGCGGATTACGAGCAGTACTTC. Translated, it gives CASSSTRQGADYEQYF.

This clonotype was detected only a few times. The chain recombines TRBV12-3 or TRBV12-4 with TRBJ2-7; no clear D. V lost 2 bases and J lost 3, with 11 bases in between. The CDR3 is made up of 14 amino acids. The CDR3, as DNA: TGTGCCAGCAGTTTACATCACGTATACTACGAGCAGTACTTC. Amino acids: CASSLHHVYYEQYF.

The sample holds many counts of this clonotype. A read error may produce the germline difference seen at one junction end. The rearrangement joins TRBV29-1 to TRBJ2-7, with a weak D call TRBD1 (5 bases). Germline values: CDR1 SQVTM, CDR2 ANQGSEA. The CDR3 consists of 12 residues. CDR3 coding DNA: TGCAGCGCTGAAGGGGTTGCCTACGAGCAGTACTTC. Its protein product is CSAEGVAYEQYF.

This clonotype has more than one count but fewer than ten. The chain combines TRBV20-1 with TRBJ1-1, with D maybe TRBD1 (5 bases). Germline CDR1 and CDR2: DFQATT and SNEGSKA (reference sequence). The CDR3 loop spans 16 amino acids. The V gene lost 0 bases and the J gene lost 5 bases, with 19 bases spanning the gap. The CDR3 DNA follows: TGCAGTGCTAGAGATCTGGGGGGGGTAAGGAGGACTGAAGCTTTCTTT. Its translation is CSARDLGGVRRTEAFF.

The chain joins TRBV11-2 to TRBJ2-1; 8 bases match TRBD2. J lost 6 bases, V lost 1 base, and 8 bases had no gene match. The CDR3 is made up of 16 amino acids. CDR1 SGHAT and CDR2 FQNNGV come from the germline V gene. The CDR3 DNA reads as TGTGCCAGCAGCTTAGGAGGGGGACTAGGTACCAATGAGCAGTTCTTC. Its protein product is CASSLGGGLGTNEQFF.

This clonotype appeared a few times. The chain combines TRBV6-5 with TRBJ2-1, with D possibly matching TRBD2 (6 bases). The CDR3 totals 15 residues. The germline V gene has CDR1 MNHEY and CDR2 SVGAGI. The ends were cut back, 5 bases at V and 8 bases at J, with 19 bases in the middle. The CDR3 loop is CASSPDSGGVDEQFF. CDR3 coding DNA: TGTGCCAGCAGTCCCGATTCAGGCGGGGTAGATGAGCAGTTCTTC.

The CDR3 sequence is CASSSRTGYSNQPQHF. CDR3 bases: TGTGCCAGCAGTTCTAGGACAGGGTATAGCAATCAGCCCCAGCATTTT. V and J are TRBV27 and TRBJ1-5, with 8 nucleotides matching TRBD1. There are 16 residues in the CDR3. Germline trimming cut 4 bases from V and 0 bases from J; bases unmatched to any gene: 5. Germline loops: CDR1 MNHEY, CDR2 SMNVEV (reference sequence).

The table lists this clonotype with a few counts. V gene TRBV11-2 combines with J gene TRBJ1-2, with D unresolved. The germline V gene encodes CDR1 SGHAT and CDR2 FQNNGV. V lost 5 bases and J lost 4, with 14 bases in between. The CDR3 runs to 14 residues. The CDR3 coding sequence is TGTGCCAGCAGCCCCCAGGAGGGTGGCTATGGCTACACCTTC. It translates to CASSPQEGGYGYTF.

V is TRBV20-1 and J is TRBJ1-2; the match to TRBD1 covers 8 bases. The germline V gene has CDR1 DFQATT and CDR2 SNEGSKA (reference sequence). The CDR3 loop spans 13 amino acids. The ends lost 5 bases at V and 8 bases at J; junction bases unmatched: 10. The CDR3 DNA sequence: TGCAGTGCTTACTCCGGACAGGGTCGGGGCTACACCTTC. It specifies CSAYSGQGRGYTF.

The chain links TRBV20-1 to TRBJ2-3; TRBD2 aligns across 9 bases. The CDR3 runs to 19 residues. V trimming: 4 bases; J trimming: 1 base; junction bases outside the gene matches: 18. CDR1 and CDR2 (germline): DFQATT, SNEGSKA (reference sequence). The CDR3 bases are TGCAGTGCTATAGGATTGGCGGGGGGGCCCCCTCGTCGCACAGATACGCAGTATTTT. Translating gives CSAIGLAGGPPRRTDTQYF.

The rearrangement joins TRBV20-1 to TRBJ2-4; D may be TRBD1 (5 bases). The J call could be wrong; TRBJ2-7 is a better fit for the DNA end. This CDR3 has 14 residues. In germline, CDR1 is DFQATT, CDR2 SNEGSKA (reference sequence). The CDR3 DNA reads as TGCAGTGCTAGCCCTACTCAGGGTTGGCACGAGCAGTACTTC. This encodes CSASPTQGWHEQYF.

The CDR3: CASSFYRADYEQYF. The DNA for the CDR3 is TGTGCCAGCAGCTTCTACAGGGCGGACTACGAGCAGTACTTC. The J gene is TRBJ2-7, the V gene TRBV7-2, with a weak D call TRBD1 (6 bases). V was shortened by 3 bases and J by 3 bases, with 12 bases between the two germline ends. CDR3 size: 14 residues. From germline, CDR1 is SGHTA and CDR2 FQGNSA.

This chain uses TRBV9 with TRBJ1-4; perhaps TRBD1 as D (5 bases). The CDR3 runs 14 residues. Germline CDR1 SGDLS, CDR2 YYNGEE. Trimming removed 0 bases from V and 8 bases from J, with 11 bases in between. CDR3: CASSVADGAEKLFF. The CDR3 DNA follows: TGTGCCAGCAGCGTAGCGGACGGGGCCGAAAAACTGTTTTTT.

The V call is TRBV28, the J call TRBJ2-7; D is unclear. V shed 7 bases and J shed 0 bases, with 13 bases lying between them. The CDR3 runs to 14 residues. Germline V lookup: CDR1 MDHEN, CDR2 SYDVKM. CDR3 region: CASTLRKGSYEQYF. As DNA, the CDR3 is TGTGCCAGCACTCTTCGGAAAGGCTCCTACGAGCAGTACTTC.